What follows describes a single T cell receptor (beta chain). Its specificity is not known. This sample was included in a study of T cells after yellow fever vaccination. Study conclusions and caveats: Though weaker, the secondary response peaked faster, on day 5 versus 15. Researchers cautioned that FACS-sorted repertoires could harbor abundant clonotypes contaminating from the bulk population. Shared CD4/CD8 clonotypes were a small share, likely from convergent recombination.

Deletions cut 0 bases from V and 8 bases from J, with 8 bases between. This CDR3 region has 13 residues. Germline loops: CDR1 MNHEY, CDR2 SVGAGI. For TCR, cDNA came from 5'RACE template switching, which added a universal primer site and UMIs. TCRdb re-called the 5' RACE reads with MiXCR, one entry per CDR3 protein. The sample includes about 350,000 distinct CDR3 sequences, approximately 4% of them seen just once. The chain has TRBV6-5 and TRBJ2-1; D is unclear. Sample: PBMCs, taken 5 days after the yellow fever booster vaccination. This receptor was taken from a man aged 18 to 29 who received the YFV17D yellow fever vaccine. The CDR3: CASSYSIRDEQFF. The CDR3 coding sequence is TGTGCCAGCAGTTACTCGATACGCGATGAGCAGTTCTTC.